The rows below give T cell receptor beta chains drawn from one sample of a study of early T cells in non-severe SARS-CoV-2 infection. MiXCR, applied by TCRdb to the 5' RACE reads, yields one record per CDR3 protein. The sample shows fewer than 40,000 distinct CDR3 sequences, approximately 6% of them seen only once. Specimen: whole blood. The receptors originated from an adult who was a healthcare worker with PCR-confirmed SARS-CoV-2 infection or an uninfected control (not recorded which). Each CDR3 is given without its conserved first and last residue.

j_call v_call cdr3_aa
TRBJ2-1 TRBV19 ASSTGLNNEQF
TRBJ2-3 TRBV9 ASSVTSGTTDTQY
TRBJ1-6 TRBV28 ASSLGQENSPLH
TRBJ2-3 TRBV5-4 ASSSDKRYTDTQY
TRBJ2-7 TRBV3-1 ASSQDWTSGSYEQY
TRBJ2-1 TRBV20-1 SARGHRDRAYNEQF
TRBJ2-3 TRBV19 ASSNPGLPPDTQY
TRBJ2-1 TRBV7-8 ASSLGVGEQF
TRBJ2-5 TRBV7-7 ASSLGQWQETQY
TRBJ1-4 TRBV5-4 ASSSPGTVNEKLF
TRBJ2-7 TRBV4-1 ASSLPRETGEPYEQY
TRBJ2-1 TRBV7-9 ASSLGGLYNEQF
TRBJ2-7 TRBV6-6 ASSSPSSGSLYEQY
TRBJ1-1 TRBV20-1 SAPIQGNTEAF
TRBJ2-1 TRBV4-2 ASSQGRRDPYNEQF
TRBJ2-2 TRBV29-1 SVEERGGKTGELF
TRBJ2-2 TRBV19 ASSLRTSGTTGELF
TRBJ2-2 TRBV7-2 ASSLGIYTGELF
TRBJ2-3 TRBV28 ASSFWASGADTQY
TRBJ2-3 TRBV7-3 ASSLIHGRATDTQY
TRBJ1-1 TRBV18 ASSHGGTEAF
TRBJ2-5 TRBV7-8 ASSEGTETQY
TRBJ2-5 TRBV7-3 ASSLEVAGGLETQY
TRBJ2-3 TRBV24-1 ATSEISAREDTDTQY
TRBJ1-2 TRBV15 ATSRDLGNYGYT
TRBJ2-7 TRBV20-1 SARIPGRSYEQY
TRBJ2-7 TRBV20-1 SARDLAGPNYEQY
TRBJ1-3 TRBV7-6 ASSFTGNTIY
TRBJ2-1 TRBV29-1 SVELGGNEQF
TRBJ2-1 TRBV3-1 ASSQVGTYQF
TRBJ1-4 TRBV12-3/TRBV12-4 ASSFSDPGRIATNEKLF
TRBJ1-6 TRBV6-5 ASNPMGTGLDSPLH
TRBJ1-6 TRBV18 ASSPGGNSPLH
TRBJ2-5 TRBV4-2 ASSQLLAGGETQY
TRBJ2-7 TRBV20-1 SATITSYEQY
TRBJ1-4 TRBV7-8 ASGNLATNEKLF
TRBJ2-1 TRBV12-3/TRBV12-4 ASSRTSSSYNEQF
TRBJ2-7 TRBV28 ASSLQGAPLWEQY
TRBJ2-5 TRBV7-9 ASSNQRQGMGETQY
TRBJ2-7 TRBV11-2 ASSPRSLAGYEQY
TRBJ2-7 TRBV6-5 ASSYSVSSYEQY
TRBJ1-3 TRBV12-3/TRBV12-4 ASSWGRENTIY
TRBJ2-1 TRBV15 ATSRDQGLRGLNEQF
TRBJ2-7 TRBV27 ASSQDRVEQY
TRBJ2-3 TRBV7-8 ASSPHREGTQY
TRBJ2-1 TRBV11-2 ASSPRGMSSYNEQF
TRBJ2-3 TRBV30 AWTPPTSFDADTQY
TRBJ2-1 TRBV7-9 ASSSDPPNEQF
TRBJ1-2 TRBV4-1 ASSQDGTGGYGYT
TRBJ2-7 TRBV6-2/TRBV6-3 ASSSPSGQSSYEQY
TRBJ2-7 TRBV3-1 ASSQAKGGQGFSYEQY